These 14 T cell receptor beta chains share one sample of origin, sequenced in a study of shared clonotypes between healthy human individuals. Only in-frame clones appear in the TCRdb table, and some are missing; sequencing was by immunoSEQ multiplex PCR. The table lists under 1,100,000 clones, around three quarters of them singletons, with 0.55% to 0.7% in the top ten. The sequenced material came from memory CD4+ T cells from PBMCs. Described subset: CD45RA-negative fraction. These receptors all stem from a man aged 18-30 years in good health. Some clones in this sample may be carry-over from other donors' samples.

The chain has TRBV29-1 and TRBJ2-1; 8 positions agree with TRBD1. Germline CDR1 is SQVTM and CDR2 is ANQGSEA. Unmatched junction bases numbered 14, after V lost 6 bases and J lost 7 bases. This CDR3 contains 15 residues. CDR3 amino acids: CSVQGALATVNEQFF. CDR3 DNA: TGCAGCGTGCAGGGGGCCCTAGCCACGGTTAATGAGCAGTTCTTC.

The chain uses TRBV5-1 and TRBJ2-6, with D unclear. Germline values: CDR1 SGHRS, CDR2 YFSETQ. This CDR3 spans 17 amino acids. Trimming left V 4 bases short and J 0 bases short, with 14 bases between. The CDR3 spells CASSPRPQISGANVLTF. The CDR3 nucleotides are TGCGCCAGCAGCCCGCGTCCACAAATCTCTGGGGCCAACGTCCTGACTTTC.

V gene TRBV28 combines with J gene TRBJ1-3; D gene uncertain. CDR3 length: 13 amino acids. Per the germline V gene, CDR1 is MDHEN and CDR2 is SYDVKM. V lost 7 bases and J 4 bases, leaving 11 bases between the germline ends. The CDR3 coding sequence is TGTGCCAGCACATCCCATAGCGGAAACACCATATATTTT. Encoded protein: CASTSHSGNTIYF.

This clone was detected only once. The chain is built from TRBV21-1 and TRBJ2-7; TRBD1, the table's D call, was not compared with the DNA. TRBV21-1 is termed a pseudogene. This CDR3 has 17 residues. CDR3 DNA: TGTGCCAGCAGCAAAGAAGAGGGGACAGGACCTTTGGGGGATTCCTACTTC. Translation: CASSKEEGTGPLGDSYF.

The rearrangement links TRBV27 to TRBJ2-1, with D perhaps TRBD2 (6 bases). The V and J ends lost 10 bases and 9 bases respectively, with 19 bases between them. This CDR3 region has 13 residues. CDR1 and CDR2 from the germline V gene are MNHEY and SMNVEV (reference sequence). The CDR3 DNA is TGTGCCACCCGGGACTCGGCACACGTTGAGCAGTTCTTC. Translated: CATRDSAHVEQFF.

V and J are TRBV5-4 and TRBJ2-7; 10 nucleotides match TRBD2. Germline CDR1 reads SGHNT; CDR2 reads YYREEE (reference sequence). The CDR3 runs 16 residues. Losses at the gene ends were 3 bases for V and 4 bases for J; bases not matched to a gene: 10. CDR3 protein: CASSSLAGAGLYEQYF. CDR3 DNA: TGTGCCAGCAGCTCGCTAGCGGGAGCGGGTCTATACGAGCAGTACTTC.

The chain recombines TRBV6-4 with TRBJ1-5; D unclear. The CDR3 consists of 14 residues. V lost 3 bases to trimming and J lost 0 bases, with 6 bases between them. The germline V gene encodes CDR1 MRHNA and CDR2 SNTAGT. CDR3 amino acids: CASSEWASNQPQHF. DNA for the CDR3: TGTGCCAGCAGTGAATGGGCTAGCAATCAGCCCCAGCATTTT.

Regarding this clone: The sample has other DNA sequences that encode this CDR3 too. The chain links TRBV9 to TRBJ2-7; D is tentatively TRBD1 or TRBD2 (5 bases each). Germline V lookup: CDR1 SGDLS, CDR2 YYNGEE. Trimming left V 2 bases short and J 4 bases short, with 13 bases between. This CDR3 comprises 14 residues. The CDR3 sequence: CASSVGTGNYEQYF. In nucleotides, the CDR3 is TGTGCCAGCAGCGTGGGGACGGGGAATTACGAGCAGTACTTC.

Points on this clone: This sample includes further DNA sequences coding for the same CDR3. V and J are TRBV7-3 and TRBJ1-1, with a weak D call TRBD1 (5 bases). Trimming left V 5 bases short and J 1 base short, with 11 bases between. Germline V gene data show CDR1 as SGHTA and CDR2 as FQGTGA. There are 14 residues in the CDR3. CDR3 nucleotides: TGTGCCAGCAGCCTCTCGGGGGGGAACACTGAAGCTTTCTTT. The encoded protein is CASSLSGGNTEAFF.

CDR3 nucleotide sequence: TGTGCCAGCAGCTTTGTCCGGACTAGCGAAACATCCTACGAGCAGTACTTC. Translated, it gives CASSFVRTSETSYEQYF. The chain has TRBV12-1 and TRBJ2-7; TRBD2 reflects the table's D call only, with no check against the DNA. TRBV12-1 corresponds to a pseudogene. The CDR3 runs to 17 residues.

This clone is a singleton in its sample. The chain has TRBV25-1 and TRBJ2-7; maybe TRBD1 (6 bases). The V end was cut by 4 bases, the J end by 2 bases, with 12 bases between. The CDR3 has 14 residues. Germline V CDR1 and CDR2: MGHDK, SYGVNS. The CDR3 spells CASSGGRGTYEQYF. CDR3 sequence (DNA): TGTGCCAGCAGTGGAGGCAGGGGTACCTACGAGCAGTACTTC.

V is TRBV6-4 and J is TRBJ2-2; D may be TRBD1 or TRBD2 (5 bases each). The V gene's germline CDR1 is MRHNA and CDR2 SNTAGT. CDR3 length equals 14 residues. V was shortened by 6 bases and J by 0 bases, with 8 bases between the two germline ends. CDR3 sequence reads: CASRMGANTGELFF. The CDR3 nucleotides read TGTGCCAGCAGGATGGGGGCGAACACCGGGGAGCTGTTTTTT.

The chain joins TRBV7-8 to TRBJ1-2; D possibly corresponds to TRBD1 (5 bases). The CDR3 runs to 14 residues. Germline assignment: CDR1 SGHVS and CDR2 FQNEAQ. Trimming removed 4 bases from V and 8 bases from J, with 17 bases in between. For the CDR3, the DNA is TGTGCCAGCAGCTCCCCGGGCAGGGTAGGCGGCTACACCTTC. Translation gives CASSSPGRVGGYTF.

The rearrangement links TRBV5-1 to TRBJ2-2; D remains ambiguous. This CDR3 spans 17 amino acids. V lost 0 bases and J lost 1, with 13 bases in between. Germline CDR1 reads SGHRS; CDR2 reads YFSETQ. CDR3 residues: CASSLASRVQNTGELFF. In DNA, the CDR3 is TGCGCCAGCAGCTTGGCCTCAAGGGTCCAGAACACCGGGGAGCTGTTTTTT.